This T cell receptor (beta chain) is drawn from a study of neurological immune-mediated disorders. General observations from the study: Phylogenetic grouping put 18 of 34 multiple sclerosis patients' repertoires into one related-CDR3 cluster, a possible signature.

Template-switch 5'RACE cDNA synthesis added a 10-nucleotide unique molecular identifier. The output of every sequencing run exceeded 170 million TCR-beta sequences, derived from 15-18 subjects. TCRdb re-derived calls from the 5' RACE reads in MiXCR, one entry per CDR3 protein. The table lists under 60,000 distinct CDR3 sequences, about 3.7% of them singletons, with about 5.4% in the top ten. Losses at the gene ends were 0 bases for V and 2 bases for J; bases not matched to a gene: 4. Per the germline V gene, CDR1 is KGHDR and CDR2 is SFDVKD. This CDR3 is built from 17 residues. Unsorted libraries were derived from 2 million PBMCs stored at -80 C. This clonotype has ten or more counts. What it binds is not known.

Specimen: PBMCs. This receptor was obtained from a man between 35 and 55 years old with multiple sclerosis. The genes are TRBV24-1 and TRBJ2-7; 12 bases are shared with TRBD1. The CDR3 nucleotides are TGTGCCACCAGTGATTTGCTCCGGGACAGGGGGCCCTACGAGCAGTACTTC. Translating it yields CATSDLLRDRGPYEQYF.